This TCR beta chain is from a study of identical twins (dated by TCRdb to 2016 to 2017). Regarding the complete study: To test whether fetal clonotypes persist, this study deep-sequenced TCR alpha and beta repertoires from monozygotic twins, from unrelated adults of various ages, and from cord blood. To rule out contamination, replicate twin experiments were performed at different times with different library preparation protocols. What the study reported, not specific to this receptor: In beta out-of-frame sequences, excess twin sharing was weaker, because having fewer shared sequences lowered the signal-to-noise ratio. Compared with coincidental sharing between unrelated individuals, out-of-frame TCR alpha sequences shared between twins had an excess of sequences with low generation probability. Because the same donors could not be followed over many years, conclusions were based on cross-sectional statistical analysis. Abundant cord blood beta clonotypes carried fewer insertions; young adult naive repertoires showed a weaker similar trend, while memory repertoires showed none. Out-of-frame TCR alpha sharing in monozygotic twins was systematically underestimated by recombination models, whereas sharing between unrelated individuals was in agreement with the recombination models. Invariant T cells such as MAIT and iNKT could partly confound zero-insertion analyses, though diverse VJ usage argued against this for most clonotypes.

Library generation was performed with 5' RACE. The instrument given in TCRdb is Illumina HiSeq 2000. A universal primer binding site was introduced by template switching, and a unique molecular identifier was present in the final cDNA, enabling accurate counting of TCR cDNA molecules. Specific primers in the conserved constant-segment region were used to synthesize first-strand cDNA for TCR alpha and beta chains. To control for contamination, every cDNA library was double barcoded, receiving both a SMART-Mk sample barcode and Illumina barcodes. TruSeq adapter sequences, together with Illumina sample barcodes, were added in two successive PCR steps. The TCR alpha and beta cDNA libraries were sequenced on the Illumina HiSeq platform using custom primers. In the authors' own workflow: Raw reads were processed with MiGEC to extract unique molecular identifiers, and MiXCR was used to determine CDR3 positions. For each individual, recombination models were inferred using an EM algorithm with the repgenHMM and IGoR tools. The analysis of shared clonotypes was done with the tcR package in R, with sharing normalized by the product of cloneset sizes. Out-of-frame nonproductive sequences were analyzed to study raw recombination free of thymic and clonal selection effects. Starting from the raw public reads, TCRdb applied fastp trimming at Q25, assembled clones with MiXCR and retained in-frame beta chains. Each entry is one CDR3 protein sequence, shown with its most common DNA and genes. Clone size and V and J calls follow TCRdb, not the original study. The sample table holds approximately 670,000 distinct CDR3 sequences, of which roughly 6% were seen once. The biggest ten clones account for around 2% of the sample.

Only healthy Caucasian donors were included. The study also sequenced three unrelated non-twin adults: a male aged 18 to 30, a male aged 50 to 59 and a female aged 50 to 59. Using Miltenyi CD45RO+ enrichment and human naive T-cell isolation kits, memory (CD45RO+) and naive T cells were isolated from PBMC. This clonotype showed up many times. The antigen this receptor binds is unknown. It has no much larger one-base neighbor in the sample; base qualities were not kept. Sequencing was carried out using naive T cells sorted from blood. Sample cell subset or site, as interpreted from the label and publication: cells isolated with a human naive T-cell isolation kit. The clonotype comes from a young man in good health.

Here the CDR3 is given as CASREQLANYGYTF. The nucleotide sequence reads TGTGCCAGTCGGGAGCAGCTAGCTAACTATGGCTACACCTTC. Rearrangement joined TRBV6-2 or TRBV6-3 to TRBJ1-2, with an unclear D gene assignment. Via the germline V gene, CDR1 is MNHEY and CDR2 SVGEGT. The CDR3 starts with the cysteine, ends with the phenylalanine, and has 14 residues. Only the CDR3 portion is preserved as DNA: 42 bases, with reading frame beginning at the first base. Relative to germline, V is 9 bases shorter and J is 0 bases shorter, with 14 bases between their ends.